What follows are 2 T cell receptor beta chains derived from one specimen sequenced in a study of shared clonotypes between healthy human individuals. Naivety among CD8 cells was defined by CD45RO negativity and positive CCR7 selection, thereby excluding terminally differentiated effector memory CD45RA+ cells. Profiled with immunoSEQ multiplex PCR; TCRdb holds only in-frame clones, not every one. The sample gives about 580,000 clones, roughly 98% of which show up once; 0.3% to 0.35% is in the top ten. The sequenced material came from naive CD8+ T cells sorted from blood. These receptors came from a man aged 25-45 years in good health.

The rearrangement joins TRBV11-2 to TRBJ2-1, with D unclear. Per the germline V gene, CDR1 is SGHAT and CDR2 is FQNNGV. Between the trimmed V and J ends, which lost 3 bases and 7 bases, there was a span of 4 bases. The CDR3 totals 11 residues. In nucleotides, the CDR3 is TGTGCCAGCAGCTTTAATAATGAGCAGTTCTTC. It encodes CASSFNNEQFF.

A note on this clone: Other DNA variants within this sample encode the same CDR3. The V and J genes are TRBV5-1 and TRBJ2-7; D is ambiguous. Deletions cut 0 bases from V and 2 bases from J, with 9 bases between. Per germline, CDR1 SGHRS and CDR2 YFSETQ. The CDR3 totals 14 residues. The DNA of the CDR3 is TGCGCCAGCAGCTTGGCCGGAACTACCTACGAGCAGTACTTC. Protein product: CASSLAGTTYEQYF.